This T cell receptor beta chain emerged from a study of blood T cell repertoires in COVID-19. Study-level background: Both acute and convalescent COVID-19 samples were obtained from the United States, Italy and Spain. PBMCs, B-cell-depleted T cells, or T cells were the source of the cDNA or gDNA that made up the material.

Authors' data handling: Nucleated cell number was recorded as an estimate derived from reference gene primer amplification. The data were produced by immunoSEQ multiplex PCR, yet TCRdb's version contains in-frame clones alone and is incomplete. V and J calls plus clone size are reproduced from that table; the DNA served to infer D and trimming. The table includes about 140,000 clones, approximately 88% detected once. Germline CDR1 reads LNHDA; CDR2 reads SQIVND (reference sequence). The CDR3 loop spans 16 amino acids. V was pared by 6 bases and J by 0 bases, with 10 bases of the junction left unmatched.

The chain couples TRBV19 to TRBJ2-7; 8 bases are a match to TRBD1. Sequenced: peripheral blood. The TCR originated in a man in his fifties or sixties with active or convalescent COVID-19. The CDR3 nucleotides read TGTGCCAGTAGCAAGACCGGGACAGGCGACTCCTACGAGCAGTACTTC. Protein sequence: CASSKTGTGDSYEQYF.